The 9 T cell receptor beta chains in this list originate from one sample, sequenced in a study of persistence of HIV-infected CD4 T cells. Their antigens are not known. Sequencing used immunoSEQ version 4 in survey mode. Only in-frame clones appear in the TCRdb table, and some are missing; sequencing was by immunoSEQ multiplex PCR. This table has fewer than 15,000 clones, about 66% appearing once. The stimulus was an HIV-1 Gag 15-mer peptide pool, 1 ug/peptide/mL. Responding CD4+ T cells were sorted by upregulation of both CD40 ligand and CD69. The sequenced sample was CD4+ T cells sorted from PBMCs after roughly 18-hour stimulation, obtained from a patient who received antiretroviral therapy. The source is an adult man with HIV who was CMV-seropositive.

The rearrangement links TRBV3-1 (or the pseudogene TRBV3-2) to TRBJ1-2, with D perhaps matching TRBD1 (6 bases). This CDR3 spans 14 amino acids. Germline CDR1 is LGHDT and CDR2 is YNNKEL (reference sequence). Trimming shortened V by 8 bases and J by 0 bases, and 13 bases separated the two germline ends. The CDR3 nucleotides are TGTGCCAGCGGAATGGGGGCCACTAACTATGGCTACACCTTC. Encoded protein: CASGMGATNYGYTF.

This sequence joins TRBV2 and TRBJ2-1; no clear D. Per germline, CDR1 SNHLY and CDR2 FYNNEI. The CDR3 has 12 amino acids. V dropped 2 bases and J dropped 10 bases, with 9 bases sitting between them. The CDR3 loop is CASSENGREQFF. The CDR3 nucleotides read TGTGCCAGCAGTGAAAATGGCAGGGAGCAGTTCTTC.

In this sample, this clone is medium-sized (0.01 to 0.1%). DNA for the CDR3: TGTGCCAGCAGCCAAGATGGGCGGCCCGAGCAGTTCTTC. It translates to CASSQDGRPEQFF. The chain joins TRBV4-2 to TRBJ2-1; D ambiguous. V was shortened by 0 bases and J by 10 bases, with 10 bases between the two germline ends. The CDR3 covers 13 residues. Germline V CDR1 and CDR2: LGHNA, YNFKEQ.

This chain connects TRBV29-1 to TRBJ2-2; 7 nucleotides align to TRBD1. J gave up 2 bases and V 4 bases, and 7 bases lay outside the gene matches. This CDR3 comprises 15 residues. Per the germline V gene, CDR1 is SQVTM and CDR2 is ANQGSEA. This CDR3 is CSVARDRLNTGELFF. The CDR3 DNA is TGCAGCGTTGCCCGGGACAGACTTAACACCGGGGAGCTGTTTTTT.

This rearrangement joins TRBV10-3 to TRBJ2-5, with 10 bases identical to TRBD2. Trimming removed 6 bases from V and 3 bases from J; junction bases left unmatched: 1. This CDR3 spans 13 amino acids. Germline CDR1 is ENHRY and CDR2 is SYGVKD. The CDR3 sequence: CAIRLAGEETQYF. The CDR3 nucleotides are TGTGCCATCAGGCTAGCGGGGGAAGAGACCCAGTACTTC.

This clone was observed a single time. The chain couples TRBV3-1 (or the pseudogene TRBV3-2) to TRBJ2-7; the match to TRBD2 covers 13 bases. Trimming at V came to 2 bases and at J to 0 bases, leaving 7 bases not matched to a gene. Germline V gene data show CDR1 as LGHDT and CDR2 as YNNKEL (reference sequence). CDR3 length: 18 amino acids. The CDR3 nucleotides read TGTGCCAGCAGCCAATTCGGGACTAGCGGGGTCCGCTCCTACGAGCAGTACTTC. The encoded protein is CASSQFGTSGVRSYEQYF.

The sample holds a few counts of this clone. The CDR3 region has the DNA TGTGCCAGCAGCCGTGGACTAGCGGGACGGAATGAGCAGTTCTTC. This translates into CASSRGLAGRNEQFF. The rearrangement uses TRBV4-2 and TRBJ2-1, with TRBD2 matching 12 bases. CDR1 and CDR2 (germline): LGHNA, YNFKEQ. J lost 7 bases, V lost 4 bases, and 5 bases had no gene match. There are 15 residues in the CDR3.

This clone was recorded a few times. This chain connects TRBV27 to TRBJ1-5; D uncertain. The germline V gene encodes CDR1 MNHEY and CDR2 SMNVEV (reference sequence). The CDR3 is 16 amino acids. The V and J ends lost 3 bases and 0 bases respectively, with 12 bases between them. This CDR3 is CASSLGSGNSNQPQHF. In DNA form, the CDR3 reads TGTGCCAGCAGTTTGGGGTCTGGAAATAGCAATCAGCCCCAGCATTTT.

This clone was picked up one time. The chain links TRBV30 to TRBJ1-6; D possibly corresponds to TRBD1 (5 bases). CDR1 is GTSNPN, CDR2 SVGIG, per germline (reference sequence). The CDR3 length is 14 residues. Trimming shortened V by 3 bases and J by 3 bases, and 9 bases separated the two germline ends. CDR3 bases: TGTGCCTGGAGCCGGGACGACTATAATTCACCCCTCCACTTT. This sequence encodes CAWSRDDYNSPLHF.